One and the same sample provided the 8 T cell receptor beta chains below, sequenced in a study of neurological immune-mediated disorders. TCRdb re-analysed the 5' RACE reads in MiXCR, keeping a single row per CDR3 protein. The table includes 65,000 to 75,000 distinct CDR3 sequences, approximately 5.3% detected once. Sequenced input: PBMCs. These TCRs come from a human donor with multiple sclerosis. The donor label of this sample is uncertain.

This clonotype was found many times. This chain joins TRBV7-9 and TRBJ1-4, with D maybe TRBD1 (6 bases). Germline-derived CDR1 and CDR2 are SEHNR and FQNEAQ (reference sequence). This CDR3 is 19 amino acids long. Trimming left V 5 bases short and J 5 bases short, with 27 bases between. Written as DNA, the CDR3 is TGTGCCAGCAGCGTGGGACAAGGATTCTCCTTTGCCCGAAATGAAAAACTGTTTTTT. Its protein product is CASSVGQGFSFARNEKLFF.

This clonotype was detected ten times or more. The rearrangement links TRBV4-2 to TRBJ2-7; D perhaps matches TRBD2 (6 bases). V was shortened by 3 bases and J by 5 bases, with 17 bases between the two germline ends. CDR3 length: 15 amino acids. Germline lookup yields CDR1 LGHNA and CDR2 YNFKEQ. CDR3 residues: CASSQGGTPVNEQYF. The CDR3 region has the DNA TGTGCCAGCAGCCAGGGCGGGACTCCGGTCAACGAGCAGTACTTC.

This clonotype appeared many times. The chain couples TRBV5-1 to TRBJ2-1; D is unresolved. Trimming took 2 bases from V and 0 from J, leaving 6 bases between them. The CDR3 spans 14 residues. CDR1 and CDR2 (germline): SGHRS, YFSETQ. CDR3 amino acids: CASSFKSSYNEQFF. The CDR3, as DNA: TGCGCCAGCAGCTTCAAGAGCTCCTACAATGAGCAGTTCTTC.

In this sample, this clonotype turned up many times. This chain links TRBV20-1 with TRBJ2-2, with a weak D call TRBD2 (5 bases). The length of the CDR3 is 14 residues. Trimming stripped 2 bases from V and 3 bases from J, with 10 bases between. The germline gives CDR1 DFQATT, CDR2 SNEGSKA (reference sequence). The CDR3 DNA is TGCAGTGCTAGACCCCCCGGGGACACCGGGGAGCTGTTTTTT. Its translation is CSARPPGDTGELFF.

Ten or more counts support this clonotype. The chain recombines TRBV29-1 with TRBJ1-2; tentatively, D is TRBD1 (5 bases). CDR3 length: 13 residues. Germline loops: CDR1 SQVTM, CDR2 ANQGSEA. With 7 bases removed from V and 2 bases from J, the gap between germline ends came to 14 bases. CDR3 DNA sequence: TGCAGCGACGGTCGGGGGGAGAACTATGGCTACACCTTC. It encodes CSDGRGENYGYTF. Using reference TRBV29-1 and TRBJ1-2 for the parts outside the CDR3, the full variable domain is SAVISQKPSRDICQRGTSLTIQCQVDSQVTMMFWYRQQPGQSLTLIATANQGSEATYESGFVIDKFPISRPNLTFSTLTVSNMSPEDSSIYLCSDGRGENYGYTFGSGTRLTVV.

This clonotype has at least ten counts. V usage is TRBV7-6 and J usage is TRBJ2-3; 7 nucleotides line up with TRBD1. Germline CDR1 SGHVS, CDR2 FNYEAQ. Losses at the gene ends were 8 bases for V and 1 base for J; bases not matched to a gene: 12. CDR3 length: 16 residues. The CDR3 DNA reads TGTGCCAGCGCCAAGACAGGGCTCCTAGGCACAGATACGCAGTATTTT. Translating it yields CASAKTGLLGTDTQYF.

This clonotype appeared many times. The V and J genes are TRBV29-1 and TRBJ1-1; 7 nucleotides align to TRBD1. The V gene end was trimmed by 4 bases and the J gene end by 6 bases; junction bases not matched to a gene: 11. The CDR3 sequence is 14 residues long. Germline V lookup: CDR1 SQVTM, CDR2 ANQGSEA. The CDR3 DNA is TGCAGCGTTGTATGGGCGAGGGGGCAGGCTGAAGCTTTCTTT. The encoded protein is CSVVWARGQAEAFF.

This clonotype was recorded many times. V gene TRBV20-1 combines with J gene TRBJ1-1, with 8 nucleotides matching TRBD1. The CDR3 is 15 residues long. Looked up from germline, CDR1 is DFQATT and CDR2 is SNEGSKA (reference sequence). The junction had 5 bases not matched to a gene; V was cut back by 0 bases and J by 2 bases. As DNA, the CDR3 is TGCAGTGCTAGAGACGGACAGGGTCTAAACACTGAAGCTTTCTTT. This gives the protein CSARDGQGLNTEAFF.